The subject of this entry is one TCR beta chain. Its antigen remains unidentified. This record comes from a study of T cell repertoires in cytomegalovirus infection. Study-wide background: HLA-B-restricted CMV epitopes that are well studied were used alongside recently identified HLA-C-restricted ones. Through public TCR beta signatures, both CMV infection and matching HLA type were indicated.

A single record per CDR3 protein comes from TCRdb applying MiXCR to the reads. Of some 940,000 distinct CDR3 sequences in the sample, around 32% are singletons; the top ten hold around an eighth. Study-wide points: Individuals carrying CMV plus the relevant HLA were identified by cumulative frequency of public TCR beta families.

The CDR3 is 15 residues long. The V and J ends lost 6 bases and 1 base respectively, with 13 bases between them. Per the germline V gene, CDR1 is SGHRS and CDR2 is YFSETQ. The genes are TRBV5-1 and TRBJ2-2; D is undetermined. The receptor was isolated from a human donor in good health (CMV status not recorded). Some clones in this sample may be carry-over from other donors' samples. Source: cultured CD8+ T cells from PBMCs, taken from culture after CMV antigen stimulation. The CDR3 loop reads CASNPRTVNTGELFF. The CDR3 DNA follows: TGCGCCAGCAACCCGAGGACGGTGAACACCGGGGAGCTGTTTTTT.